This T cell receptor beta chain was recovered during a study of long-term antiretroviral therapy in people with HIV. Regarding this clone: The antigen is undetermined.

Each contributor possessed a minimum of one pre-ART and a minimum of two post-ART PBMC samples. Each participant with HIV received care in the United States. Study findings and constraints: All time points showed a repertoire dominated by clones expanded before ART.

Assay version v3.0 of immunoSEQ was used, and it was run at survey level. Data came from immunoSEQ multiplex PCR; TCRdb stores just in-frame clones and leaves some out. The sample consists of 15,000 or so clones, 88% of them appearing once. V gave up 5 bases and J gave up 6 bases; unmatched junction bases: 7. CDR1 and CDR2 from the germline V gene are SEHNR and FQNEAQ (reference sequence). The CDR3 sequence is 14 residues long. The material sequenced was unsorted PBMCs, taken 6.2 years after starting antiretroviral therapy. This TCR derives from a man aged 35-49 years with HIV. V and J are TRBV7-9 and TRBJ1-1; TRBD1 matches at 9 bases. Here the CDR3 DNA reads TGTGCCAGCAGCCGGACTACAGGGGGCCCTGAAGCTTTCTTT. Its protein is CASSRTTGGPEAFF.